The 10 T cell receptor beta chains below all came from one sample that was sequenced in a study of T cells in Graves' hyperthyroidism and ophthalmopathy. Template material for amplifying TCR beta CDR3 regions consisted of RNA transcripts. HTBI primers were used for first-round RT-PCR of the TCR CDR3. TCRdb re-derived calls from the multiplex PCR reads in MiXCR, one entry per CDR3 protein. The repertoire holds under 400,000 distinct CDR3 sequences, with roughly 25% as singletons. What was sequenced was blood. The receptors derive from a man in his fifties with Graves' hyperthyroidism.

The V and J genes are TRBV28 and TRBJ1-5; D gene uncertain. The CDR3 has 14 amino acids. Germline-derived CDR1 and CDR2 are MDHEN and SYDVKM. V was clipped by 2 bases and J by 0 bases, with 5 bases between them. CDR3 nucleotide sequence: TGTGCCAGCAGTTTACACGGTAGCAATCAGCCCCAGCATTTT. Translated, it gives CASSLHGSNQPQHF. Using reference TRBV28 and TRBJ1-5 for the parts outside the CDR3, the full variable domain is DVKVTQSSRYLVKRTGEKVFLECVQDMDHENMFWYRQDPGLGLRLIYFSYDVKMKEKGDIPEGYSVSREKKERFSLILESASTNQTSMYLCASSLHGSNQPQHFGDGTRLSIL.

This clonotype has ten or more counts. The V and J genes are TRBV28 and TRBJ2-5; D is possibly TRBD1 (6 bases). The CDR3 extends over 15 amino acids. CDR1 and CDR2 (germline): MDHEN, SYDVKM. Between the trimmed V and J ends, which lost 5 bases and 2 bases, there was a span of 15 bases. DNA of the CDR3: TGTGCCAGCAGTCCGTGGGGGACACTACAAGAGACCCAGTACTTC. Translating gives CASSPWGTLQETQYF.

This clonotype turned up a few times. The chain combines TRBV29-1 with TRBJ2-1, with 7 bases matching TRBD1. Germline V gives CDR1 SQVTM, CDR2 ANQGSEA. Trimming cost V 6 bases and J 5 bases; bases outside gene matches: 10. There are 14 residues in the CDR3. CDR3 in DNA: TGCAGCGTGGCTTCCAGGGACAGAGACAATGAGCAGTTCTTC. This encodes CSVASRDRDNEQFF.

This chain uses TRBV7-9 with TRBJ2-7; D possibly corresponds to TRBD1 (5 bases). The germline gives CDR1 SEHNR, CDR2 FQNEAQ (reference sequence). V was trimmed by 3 bases and J by 2 bases, leaving 11 bases between them. CDR3 length equals 14 residues. The CDR3 DNA sequence: TGTGCCAGCAGCTTTCTTGCACAGGCCTACGAGCAGTACTTC. Protein: CASSFLAQAYEQYF.

V usage is TRBV28 and J usage is TRBJ2-5, with TRBD2 as a possible D gene (5 bases). The V gene's germline CDR1 is MDHEN and CDR2 SYDVKM. Trimming took 7 bases from V and 7 from J, leaving 19 bases between them. CDR3 length equals 14 residues. The CDR3 DNA reads as TGTGCCAGCATTGCTACTAGGCCGGTCGCGACCCAGTACTTC. Amino acids: CASIATRPVATQYF.

The chain links TRBV19 to TRBJ2-7; no clear D. V was cut by 1 base and J by 0 bases, with 10 bases left in between. CDR1 LNHDA and CDR2 SQIVND come from the germline V gene (reference sequence). There are 15 residues in the CDR3. CDR3 region: CASSIGTDVSYEQYF. CDR3 DNA sequence: TGTGCCAGTAGTATAGGAACAGACGTCTCCTACGAGCAGTACTTC.

Of note for this clonotype: This may come from a read error, since a much larger clone is one base off. The J gene is TRBJ2-7, the V gene TRBV6-1, with unresolved D. Germline CDR1 and CDR2: MNHNS and SASEGT. Trimming removed 6 bases from V and 2 bases from J, with 14 bases in between. CDR3 size: 14 residues. This CDR3 reads CASRSAGGTYEQYF. The CDR3 DNA is TGTGCCAGCAGATCGGCAGGTGGGACCTACGAGCAGTACTTC.

Concerning this clonotype itself: This could be a read error, since a much larger clone is one nucleotide away. This CDR3 is CASSSPGDTQYF. The CDR3 DNA sequence: TGTGCCAGCAGCTCCCCAGGGGATACGCAGTATTTT. The V and J genes are TRBV13 and TRBJ2-3; perhaps TRBD1 as D (5 bases). Per the germline V gene, CDR1 is PRHDT and CDR2 is FYEKMQ (reference sequence). The CDR3 loop spans 12 amino acids. Trimming took 4 bases from V and 6 from J, leaving 8 bases between them.

This clonotype was seen only a few times. The chain employs TRBV13 and TRBJ2-1, with 8 bases matching TRBD2. The V gene's germline CDR1 is PRHDT and CDR2 FYEKMQ (reference sequence). The CDR3 runs 14 residues. The junction had 9 bases not matched to a gene; V was cut back by 8 bases and J by 6 bases. The CDR3 region is CASGGTRRGNEQFF. CDR3 DNA: TGTGCCAGCGGCGGGACTAGGAGAGGCAATGAGCAGTTCTTC.

The chain employs TRBV9 and TRBJ2-3; D is unclear. The CDR3 is 15 amino acids. Germline CDR1 and CDR2: SGDLS and YYNGEE. Trimming removed 0 bases from V and 2 bases from J, with 10 bases in between. The chain's CDR3 is CASSVVPQHTDTQYF. The CDR3 DNA sequence: TGTGCCAGCAGCGTAGTACCGCAGCACACAGATACGCAGTATTTT.